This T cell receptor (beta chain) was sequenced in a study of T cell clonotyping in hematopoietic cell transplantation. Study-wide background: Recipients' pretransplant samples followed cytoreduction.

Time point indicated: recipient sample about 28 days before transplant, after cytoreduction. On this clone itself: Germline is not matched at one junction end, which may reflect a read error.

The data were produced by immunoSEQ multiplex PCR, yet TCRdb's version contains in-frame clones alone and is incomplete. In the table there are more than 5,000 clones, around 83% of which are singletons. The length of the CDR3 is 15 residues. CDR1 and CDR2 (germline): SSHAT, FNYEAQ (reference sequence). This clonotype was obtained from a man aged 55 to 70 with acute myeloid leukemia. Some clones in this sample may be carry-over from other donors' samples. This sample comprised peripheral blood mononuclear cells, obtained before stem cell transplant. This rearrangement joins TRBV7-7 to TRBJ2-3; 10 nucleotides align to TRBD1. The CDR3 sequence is CASSPGTGGTDTQYF. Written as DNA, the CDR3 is TGTGCTAGCAGCCCCGGGACAGGGGGCACAGATACGCAGTATTTT.